The clone carrying this T cell receptor beta chain was observed a single time. This sample was taken from a study of Ad26.COV2.S vaccination and SARS-CoV-2 variants. Study details: Donor allocation was to the COV1001 Ad26.COV2.S trial arm.

The CDR3 spans 16 residues. Per the germline V gene, CDR1 is SGHKS and CDR2 is YYEKEE (reference sequence). The V segment lost 2 bases and the J segment 4 bases; nucleotides outside the gene matches: 9. Produced via immunoSEQ multiplex PCR; TCRdb's table is partial and in-frame only. The sample has about 350,000 clones; around 89% are singletons. Treatment given: some 20 received Ad26.COV2.S at low or high dose, single or two shots; roughly five received placebo; per-sample allocation not given. The samples date from day 63 after the first vaccine or placebo injection. Ad26 vector vaccine expressed Wuhan-strain SARS-CoV-2 spike.

This material consisted of peripheral blood, taken in a trial of Ad26.COV2.S vaccine versus placebo. This chain joins TRBV5-5 and TRBJ2-1; 7 bases fit TRBD1. This receptor was identified in a person between 18 and 65 years old who received the Ad26.COV2.S COVID-19 vaccine or a placebo. CDR3 residues: CASSFPPKGAYNEQFF. The DNA for the CDR3 is TGTGCCAGCAGCTTCCCCCCAAAGGGGGCGTACAATGAGCAGTTCTTC.